This is a list of T cell receptor beta chains from one sample in a study of blood T cell repertoires in COVID-19. The table came from immunoSEQ multiplex PCR; TCRdb's copy has only in-frame clones and leaves some out. In the table there are hundreds of thousands of clones, 80% to 90% of which are singletons. The sequenced sample consisted of peripheral blood. The receptors come from a man aged 40-50 years with acute or convalescent COVID-19. CDR3s leave out the opening cysteine and the closing phenylalanine or tryptophan. A D gene is named only where the DNA matches it firmly. A row's size may be missing; if present it is once, few, many or a size class.

>.|.|TRBV3-1/TRBV3-2|TRBJ1-1
ASSPRGTAGGL
>.|TRBD1|TRBV11-1|TRBJ1-1
ASSFHQGAYEAF
>.|.|TRBV10-3|TRBJ2-7
AISQTSYEQY
>.|TRBD2|TRBV6-1|TRBJ2-4
ASSGTSGGATGKNIQY
>.|TRBD1|TRBV5-4|TRBJ1-5
ASSSGTGFLNSNQPQH
>.|.|TRBV7-7|TRBJ2-1
ASSPDYYREQF
>.|TRBD1|TRBV5-4|TRBJ2-5
ASSLLGQGSETQY
>once|.|TRBV5-1|TRBJ2-5
ASSLQETQY
>.|.|TRBV5-5|TRBJ1-5
ASSLRQIDQPQH
>.|.|TRBV7-8|TRBJ2-7
ASSLDSGRLYEQY
>.|.|TRBV6-2/TRBV6-3|TRBJ1-1
ASSYNMFVGAERTEAF
>.|.|TRBV5-1|TRBJ2-5
ASSLGGEGQETQY
>once|.|TRBV11-2|TRBJ1-5
ASSPDPGSQGNQPQH
>once|TRBD2|TRBV27|TRBJ2-3
ASSPGLAVPSTDTQY
>.|TRBD1|TRBV27|TRBJ2-5
ASLPFGTGDVETQY
>.|TRBD2|TRBV6-5|TRBJ2-7
ASSLGLAGSYEQY
>few|TRBD1|TRBV4-1|TRBJ2-7
ASSQAPGQSYEQY
>.|TRBD1|TRBV7-9|TRBJ2-2
ASSPRQGANGELF
>.|TRBD2|TRBV4-2|TRBJ2-4
ASSQIPGEGNIQY
>once|.|TRBV5-1|TRBJ2-1
ASSWGPNEQF
>.|.|TRBV27|TRBJ1-2
ASSLRQGGYT
>.|TRBD1|TRBV28|TRBJ2-7
ASSPSTGSGPRGEQY
>.|.|TRBV7-9|TRBJ1-6
ASSSKGEGSPLH
>.|TRBD1|TRBV6-5|TRBJ2-5
ASSQQPTGWETQY
>.|TRBD2|TRBV24-1|TRBJ2-7
ATRRRTSGSEQY
>.|TRBD1|TRBV7-9|TRBJ2-6
ASSRSPGTGNGANVLT
>.|.|TRBV11-3|TRBJ2-1
ASSFRYSYNEQF
>few|TRBD2|TRBV7-9|TRBJ2-5
ASSWEGVQETQY
>once|.|TRBV4-1|TRBJ1-1
ASSQVPGSGAF
>once|.|TRBV6-2/TRBV6-3|TRBJ2-7
ASSHSLHEQY
>.|.|TRBV4-3|TRBJ2-7
ASSPSEGREQY
>.|.|TRBV2|TRBJ2-3
ASSEGAVTDTQY
>.|.|TRBV7-6|TRBJ1-4
ASSSGQGWEKLF
>.|.|TRBV6-5|TRBJ2-1
ASSYSTGWEQF
>.|.|TRBV2|TRBJ1-6
ASSEAFGERSNSPLH
>.|TRBD2|TRBV14|TRBJ2-1
ASSPGTSGGLEQF
>.|.|TRBV5-1|TRBJ1-4
ASSLGATNEKLF
>.|TRBD1|TRBV5-1|TRBJ2-7
ASSLAGTVSYEQY
>.|.|TRBV6-5|TRBJ1-6
ASTPTGYASPLH
>.|TRBD1|TRBV28|TRBJ2-7
ANSGQGSREQY
>.|TRBD2|TRBV11-2|TRBJ2-7
ASSLDRGGTSGYEQY
>.|.|TRBV9|TRBJ2-3
ASSALDGSYSTQY
>.|TRBD1|TRBV7-2|TRBJ2-1
ASSPLDRGTAGNEQF
>once|.|TRBV28|TRBJ2-7
ASIKDSPSSYEQY
>once|TRBD1|TRBV6-1|TRBJ2-7
ASSERGTGNEQY
>.|TRBD1|TRBV11-2|TRBJ1-4
ASSLGAIRQGVEKLF
>once|TRBD1|TRBV5-1|TRBJ2-7
ASSWDSLYEQY
>.|.|TRBV7-6|TRBJ1-1
ASSLVQANTEAF
>.|.|TRBV7-2|TRBJ2-7
ASSFNGGPREQY
>.|TRBD2|TRBV5-4|TRBJ2-5
ASSLSRTSGSQETQY
>.|.|TRBV3-1/TRBV3-2|TRBJ2-7
ASSQVSTEQY
>.|.|TRBV6-5|TRBJ1-1
ASSYGFRHHEAF
>.|.|TRBV7-9|TRBJ1-1
ASRGRQGNTEAF